The clone carrying this T cell receptor beta chain appeared a single time. This entry comes from a study of long-term antiretroviral therapy in people with HIV. The overall study: The 2015 immediate-ART recommendation came about a decade after the earliest samples.

Cryopreserved PBMC samples of about 0.9-10 million cells were used for DNA extraction. immunoSEQ v3.0 was run at survey level. Some clones are missing from TCRdb's copy, which holds only in-frame ones; the method was immunoSEQ multiplex PCR. The data show under 30,000 clones, with 90% to 95% seen just once and around 3% held by the top ten. V was pared by 3 bases and J by 2 bases, with 7 bases between. Germline values: CDR1 SGHTA, CDR2 FQGNSA. This CDR3 is 13 amino acids long. This material consisted of unsorted PBMCs, taken roughly 7.1 years after starting antiretroviral therapy. The rearrangement joins TRBV7-2 to TRBJ2-5, with D maybe TRBD1 (5 bases). This sequence was found in a man between 45 and 60 years old with HIV. CDR3 in amino acids: CASSFTGQETQYF. Written as DNA, the CDR3 is TGTGCCAGCAGCTTCACAGGTCAAGAGACCCAGTACTTC.